The clone carrying this T cell receptor (beta chain) was recorded a few times. This sample is part of a study of blood T cells in healthy people across ages. It was with a sample-barcoded 5' primer and a J-beta primer mix that a second PCR of roughly 6 to 11 cycles was run. Individual samples furnished no less than 3 million CDR3-containing paired-end reads apiece. From the 5' RACE reads, TCRdb called clonotypes with MiXCR, one entry per CDR3 protein. The table lists roughly 2 million distinct CDR3 sequences, less than 50% of them singletons. Trimming cost V 2 bases and J 3 bases, with 20 bases left between them. The CDR3 totals 17 residues. In germline, CDR1 is MNHEY, CDR2 SMNVEV (reference sequence).

The chain couples TRBV27 to TRBJ2-7; no reliable D call. Sequencing was done on a sample of blood. This clonotype originated in a woman aged 35 to 49 in good health. For the CDR3, the DNA is TGTGCCAGCAGTTTACGATCGGACCACCCCTTACTCTACGAGCAGTACTTC. Protein: CASSLRSDHPLLYEQYF.